Described below is a single T cell receptor beta chain sequence and its context. The sample is drawn from a study of blood T cell repertoires in COVID-19. Libraries were prepared by immunoSEQ multiplex PCR; TCRdb keeps only in-frame clonotypes and omits some of them. The sample yields more than 300,000 clones, 80% to 85% seen once. The germline CDR1 and CDR2 sequences are SGHDN and FVKESK. Trimming took 3 bases from V and 4 from J; bases not matched to a gene: 4. The CDR3 is 16 amino acids. The genes are TRBV14 and TRBJ2-3, with TRBD2 identical over 13 bases. The sample comprised PBMCs or T cells enriched from blood (not recorded which). This TCR was recovered from a woman in her 50s who had recovered from COVID-19. The CDR3 nucleotides read TGTGCCAGCAGCCACGGACTAGCGGGAGCAGCAGATACGCAGTATTTT. Translation: CASSHGLAGAADTQYF.